The TCR beta chain under discussion was sequenced for a study of PD-1 blockade in classical Hodgkin lymphoma. The CDR3 contains 15 residues. V shed 5 bases and J shed 6 bases, with 20 bases lying between them. The V gene's germline CDR1 is LNHNV and CDR2 YYDKDF (reference sequence). Noted time point: cycle 4 day 1 (C4D1), after five to seven weeks of nivolumab. In every patient, relapse followed autologous stem cell transplantation, while exposure to brentuximab vedotin differed. Out of thawed PBMCs, magnetic negative selection purified CD4+ T cells. A remark on this clone: Its cognate antigen is unknown.

Study findings and constraints: Newly diagnosed and completely responding patients shared comparable baseline diversity.

TCRdb keeps only in-frame clones here, not all; method: immunoSEQ multiplex PCR. Counted here are approximately 31,000 clones, about 86% occurring once; the ten biggest clones make up approximately 0.82%. The receptor was isolated from a human donor with classical Hodgkin lymphoma. The V and J genes are TRBV15 and TRBJ2-7; maybe TRBD2 (7 bases). The material was CD4+ T cells from blood, obtained before the fourth cycle of nivolumab. CDR3 in DNA: TGTGCCACCAGCGGATCCTTGGGGGGGCCTTTCGAGCAGTACTTC. It yields the protein CATSGSLGGPFEQYF. The full variable domain, its missing parts supplied by reference TRBV15 and TRBJ2-7, is DAMVIQNPRYQVTQFGKPVTLSCSQTLNHNVMYWYQQKSSQAPKLLFHYYDKDFNNEADTPDNFQSRRPNTSFCFLDIRSPGLGDTAMYLCATSGSLGGPFEQYFGPGTRLTVT.